This entry describes one T cell receptor (beta chain). Its antigen is unidentified. Libraries were prepared by immunoSEQ multiplex PCR; TCRdb keeps only in-frame clonotypes and omits some of them. The profile shows more than 8,500 clones, roughly 80% of them singletons. The sample comes from a study of stem cell transplantation in POMP-related autoinflammatory disease. Points from the study as a whole: In patients with PRAID, every analyzed T-cell subset tended to show lower diversity and higher clonality.

This CDR3 region has 13 residues. The V end was cut by 7 bases, the J end by 4 bases, with 10 bases between. Germline-derived CDR1 and CDR2 are WSHSY and SAAADI. The receptor was isolated from a human patient with POMP-related autoinflammation and immune dysregulation (PRAID). These T cells may partly come from the graft donor. This rearrangement joins TRBV10-2 to TRBJ2-2; TRBD2 is a possible D gene (6 bases). The starting material was CD4+ T cells from PBMCs, obtained after stem cell transplantation. The CDR3 DNA sequence: TGCGCCAGCACTACGGAGGGCACCGGGGAGCTGTTTTTT. Translated: CASTTEGTGELFF.